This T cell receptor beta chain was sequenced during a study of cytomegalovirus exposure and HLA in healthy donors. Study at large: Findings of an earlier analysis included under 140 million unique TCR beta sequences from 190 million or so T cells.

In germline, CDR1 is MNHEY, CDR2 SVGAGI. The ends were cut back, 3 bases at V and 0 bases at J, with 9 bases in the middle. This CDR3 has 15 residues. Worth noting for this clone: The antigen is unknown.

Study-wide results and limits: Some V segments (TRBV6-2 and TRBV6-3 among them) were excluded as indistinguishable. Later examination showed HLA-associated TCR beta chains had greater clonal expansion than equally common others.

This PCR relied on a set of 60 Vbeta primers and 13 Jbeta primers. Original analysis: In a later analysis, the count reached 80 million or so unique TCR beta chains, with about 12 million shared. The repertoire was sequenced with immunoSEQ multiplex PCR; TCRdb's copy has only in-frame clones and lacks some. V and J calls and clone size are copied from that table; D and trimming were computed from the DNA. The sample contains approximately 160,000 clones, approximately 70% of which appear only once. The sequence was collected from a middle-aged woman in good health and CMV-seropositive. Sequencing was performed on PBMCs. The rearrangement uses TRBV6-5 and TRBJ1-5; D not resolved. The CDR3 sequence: CASSYAPNSNQPQHF. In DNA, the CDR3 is TGTGCCAGCAGTTATGCCCCTAATAGCAATCAGCCCCAGCATTTT.